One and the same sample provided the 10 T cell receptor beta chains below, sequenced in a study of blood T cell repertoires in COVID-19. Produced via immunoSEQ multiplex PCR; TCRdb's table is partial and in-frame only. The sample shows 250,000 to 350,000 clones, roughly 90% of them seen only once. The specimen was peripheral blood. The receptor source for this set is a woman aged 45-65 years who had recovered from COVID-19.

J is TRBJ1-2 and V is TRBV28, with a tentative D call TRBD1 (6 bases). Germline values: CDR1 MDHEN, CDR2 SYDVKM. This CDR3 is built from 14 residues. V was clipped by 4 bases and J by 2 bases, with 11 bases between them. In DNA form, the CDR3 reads TGTGCCAGCAGTTCCCTAACAGGGAACTATGGCTACACCTTC. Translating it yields CASSSLTGNYGYTF.

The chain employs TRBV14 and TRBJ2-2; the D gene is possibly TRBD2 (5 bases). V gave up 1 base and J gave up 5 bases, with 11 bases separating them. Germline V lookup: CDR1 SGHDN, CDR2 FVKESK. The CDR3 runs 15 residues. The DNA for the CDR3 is TGTGCCAGCAGCCAAGGGGCTAGCTGGACCGGGGAGCTGTTTTTT. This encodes CASSQGASWTGELFF.

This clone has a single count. The CDR3 region has the DNA TGTGCCACCGACAGGGGGCTCGACGAGCAGTACTTC. Its translation is CATDRGLDEQYF. V is TRBV10-3 and J is TRBJ2-7; 10 bases agree with TRBD1. The V and J ends lost 10 bases and 5 bases, in that order; junction bases with no gene match: 5. CDR3 size: 12 residues. Germline V CDR1 and CDR2: ENHRY, SYGVKD.

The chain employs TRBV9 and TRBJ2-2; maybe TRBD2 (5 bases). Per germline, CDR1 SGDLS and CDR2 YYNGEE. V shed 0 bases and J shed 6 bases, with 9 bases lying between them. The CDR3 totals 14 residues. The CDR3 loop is CASSVELVAGELFF. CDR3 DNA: TGTGCCAGCAGCGTAGAACTAGTGGCCGGGGAGCTGTTTTTT.

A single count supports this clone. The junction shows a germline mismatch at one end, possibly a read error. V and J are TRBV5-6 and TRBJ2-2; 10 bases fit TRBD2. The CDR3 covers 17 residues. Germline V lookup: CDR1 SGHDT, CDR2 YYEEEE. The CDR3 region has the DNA TGTACCAGCAGCCGGCTAGCGGGGGCTACTAACACCGGGGAGCTGTTTTTT. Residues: CTSSRLAGATNTGELFF.

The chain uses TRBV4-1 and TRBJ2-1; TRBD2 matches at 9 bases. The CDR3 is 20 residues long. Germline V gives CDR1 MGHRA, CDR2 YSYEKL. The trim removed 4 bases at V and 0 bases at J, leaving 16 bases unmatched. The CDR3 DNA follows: TGCGCCAGCAGCCCCCAGGGGGTAGCGGGGGTCCTGAGCTCCTACAATGAGCAGTTCTTC. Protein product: CASSPQGVAGVLSSYNEQFF.

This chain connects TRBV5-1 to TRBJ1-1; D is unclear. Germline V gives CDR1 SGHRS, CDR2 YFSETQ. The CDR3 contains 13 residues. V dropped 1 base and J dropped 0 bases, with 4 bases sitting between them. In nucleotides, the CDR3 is TGCGCCAGCAGCTTGTTTATGAACACTGAAGCTTTCTTT. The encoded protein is CASSLFMNTEAFF.

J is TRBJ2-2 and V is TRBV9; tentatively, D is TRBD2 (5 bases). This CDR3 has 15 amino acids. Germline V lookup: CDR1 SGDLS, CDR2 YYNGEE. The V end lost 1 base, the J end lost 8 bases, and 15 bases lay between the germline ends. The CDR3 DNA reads TGTGCCAGCAGCGTAAGTTCGGGGTTGCGAGGGGAGCTGTTTTTT. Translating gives CASSVSSGLRGELFF.

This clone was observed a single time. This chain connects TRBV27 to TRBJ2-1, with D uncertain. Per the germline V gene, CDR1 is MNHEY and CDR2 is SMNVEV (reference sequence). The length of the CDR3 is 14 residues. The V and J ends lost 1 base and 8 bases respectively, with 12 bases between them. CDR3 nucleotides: TGTGCCAGCAGTTTATATTCCGGGTACGATGAGCAGTTCTTC. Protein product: CASSLYSGYDEQFF.

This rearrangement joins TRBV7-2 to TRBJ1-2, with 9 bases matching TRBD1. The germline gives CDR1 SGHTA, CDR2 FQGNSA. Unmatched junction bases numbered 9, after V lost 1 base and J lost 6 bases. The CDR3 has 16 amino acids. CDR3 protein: CASSLDGQGFWNGYTF. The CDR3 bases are TGTGCCAGCAGCTTAGACGGACAGGGGTTTTGGAATGGCTACACCTTC.